This T cell receptor (beta chain) comes out of a study of monozygotic twins with inflammatory bowel disease (dated by TCRdb to about 2019). Notes on the research overall: In total, roughly 28 monozygotic twin pairs made up the full study: 19 Danish pairs, all IBD-discordant, plus nine German pairs, of which four were IBD-concordant and five were IBD-discordant. Each individual had, on average, about 151 000 unique TCRalpha sequences and 181 000 unique TCRbeta sequences available for analysis. Disease-associated traits were sought mainly through comparisons between IBD patients and their genetically identical healthy co-twins within discordant pairs. What the study reported, not specific to this receptor: IBD patients shared fewer clonotypes with other individuals than healthy twins did, most markedly in patients showing signs of disease activity. A decrease in TCRbeta repertoire diversity, as measured by inverse Simpson index, was observed in IBD patients compared with their healthy co-twins. The analysis was unable to tell apart different T cell subtypes. Because patients received different immunosuppressive treatments, the repertoires may have picked up extra background noise and variability between individuals. No single strong signal or clonotype linked to IBD turned up in the results, so the idea that one exists was not supported. Repertoire similarity did not differ between concordant and discordant twins, possibly due to limited statistical power.

The CDR3 holds 14 amino acids from the cysteine to the phenylalanine. The record lacks a DNA sequence. About this clonotype: The target of this receptor is not known.

A roughly 2.7 ml peripheral blood sample was drawn into PAXgene tubes per donor and stored at -80°C. Without T cell sorting, total RNA was isolated from whole blood using the PAXgene blood miRNA kit on an automated QIAcube. Deep TCRalpha and TCRbeta repertoire profiling with unique molecular barcoding was performed on peripheral blood of monozygotic twin pairs concordant or discordant for inflammatory bowel disease. For every twin pair, smoking habits were documented, and each individual was categorised as a current, former or never smoker. Preparation of the library involved 5' RACE. Each TCR library was prepared from about 3,400 ng of total RNA. For each sample, cDNA was synthesized in eight separate reactions using SMARTScribe reverse transcriptase. Unique molecular identifiers containing a 6-nucleotide sample barcode were introduced through template switching during cDNA synthesis. TCRalpha and TCRbeta cDNA was amplified by two nested PCRs of around 16 and 10 cycles, with bead purification after each PCR. Before amplification, the cDNA was treated with uracil DNA-glycosylase and purified using the QIAquick PCR purification kit. The second PCR added Illumina TruSeq-compatible adapters along with sample-specific barcodes. TapeStation and Qubit were used to check library quality and concentration, and 5 ng of each library went into the pool. The pooled libraries were sequenced with 2 x 100 bp reads and custom sequencing primers on an Illumina HiSeq2500 single-index Rapid Run. Regarding the original processing steps: MiGEC version 1.2.6 was used for UMI-based consensus assembly to correct PCR and sequencing errors. MiXCR version 2.1.1 was used for V(D)J alignment, clonotype assembly and CDR3 extraction. Gene usage, clonotype sharing and MAIT/NKT TCR abundance were normalised by analysing the top 1000, 10 000 and 20 000 clonotypes per sample. After downsampling to 27 000 UMIs, diversity was calculated as the inverse Simpson index using the vegan R package. Paired Mann-Whitney U tests on discordant twin pairs were used, with Benjamini-Hochberg multiple-testing correction. Reprocessed by TCRdb, the reads give a single entry per CDR3 protein sequence, without DNA. TCRdb's processing, not the authors' own work, is the source of the V and J calls. In this sample's table one finds 300,000 to 450,000 distinct CDR3 sequences. The ten largest clones add up to 2.6% of the sample.

The TCR originated in a human donor with ulcerative colitis or Crohn's disease, or a healthy co-twin of an affected twin (not recorded which). Here the chain combines TRBV12-3 or TRBV12-4 and TRBJ1-5; TCRdb's D call of TRBD1 is untestable without DNA. The sample comprised blood. The CDR3 amino acid sequence is: CASNGQISNQPQHF.